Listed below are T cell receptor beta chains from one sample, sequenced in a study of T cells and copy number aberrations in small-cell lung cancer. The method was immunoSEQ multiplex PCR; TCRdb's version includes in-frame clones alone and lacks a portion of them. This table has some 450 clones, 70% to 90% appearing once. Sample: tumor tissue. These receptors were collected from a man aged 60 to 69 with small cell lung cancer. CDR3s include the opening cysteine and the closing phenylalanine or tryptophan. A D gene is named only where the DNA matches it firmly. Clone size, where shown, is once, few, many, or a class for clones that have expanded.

CDR3aa: CVSSPFQGSRDTEAFF
CDR3nt: TGTGTCAGCTCACCCTTTCAGGGAAGTCGGGACACTGAAGCTTTCTTT
d_gene: .
abundance: .
v_gene: TRBV18
j_gene: TRBJ1-1

CDR3aa: CASSPRGVNSPLHF
CDR3nt: TGCGCCAGCAGCCCCAGGGGAGTCAACTCACCCCTCCACTTT
d_gene: .
abundance: .
v_gene: TRBV5-1
j_gene: TRBJ1-6

CDR3aa: CATSRDLETQYF
CDR3nt: TGTGCCACCAGCAGAGATCTGGAGACCCAGTACTTC
d_gene: .
abundance: .
v_gene: TRBV15
j_gene: TRBJ2-5

CDR3aa: CASSLDLGQVGGNTIYF
CDR3nt: TGCGCCAGCAGCTTGGACCTAGGACAGGTCGGAGGAAACACCATATATTTT
d_gene: TRBD1
abundance: .
v_gene: TRBV5-1
j_gene: TRBJ1-3

CDR3aa: CASSPHYEQYF
CDR3nt: TGTGCCAGCAGCCCCCACTACGAGCAGTACTTC
d_gene: .
abundance: .
v_gene: TRBV12-1
j_gene: TRBJ2-7

CDR3aa: CARGRGDIQYF
CDR3nt: TGTGCCCGGGGGAGGGGGGACATTCAGTACTTC
d_gene: .
abundance: .
v_gene: TRBV2
j_gene: TRBJ2-4

CDR3aa: CASRGIVDTEAFF
CDR3nt: TGTGCCAGCAGGGGGATAGTAGACACTGAAGCTTTCTTT
d_gene: .
abundance: few
v_gene: TRBV6-6
j_gene: TRBJ1-1

CDR3aa: CASSPGGNTEAFF
CDR3nt: TGTGCCAGCTCCCCCGGGGGGAACACTGAAGCTTTCTTT
d_gene: .
abundance: .
v_gene: TRBV6-5
j_gene: TRBJ1-1

CDR3aa: CASSLLEQMVPGELFF
CDR3nt: TGTGCCAGCTCACTACTTGAACAGATGGTTCCCGGGGAGCTGTTTTTT
d_gene: .
abundance: .
v_gene: TRBV18
j_gene: TRBJ2-2

CDR3aa: CASSSLLESGNTIYF
CDR3nt: TGTGCCAGCAGCTCACTCCTAGAGTCGGGAAACACCATATATTTT
d_gene: .
abundance: .
v_gene: TRBV11-3
j_gene: TRBJ1-3

CDR3aa: CASSSGADRGLYNEQFF
CDR3nt: TGTGCCAGCAGCTCCGGGGCAGACAGGGGTCTGTACAATGAGCAGTTCTTC
d_gene: TRBD1
abundance: few
v_gene: TRBV5-4
j_gene: TRBJ2-1